This TCR beta chain emerged from a study of TIL therapy for anti-PD-1-resistant metastatic lung cancer. Study summary: Most patients had lung adenocarcinoma; four tumors were EGFR-mutant, two ALK-rearranged; half smoked currently or formerly. Regarding the study as a whole: TIL cultures after expansion showed higher clonality and lower diversity than baseline tumor (median roughly 6.3% vs 31%).

This CDR3 spans 15 amino acids. CDR1 KGHSY and CDR2 FQNENV come from the germline V gene. Trimming left V 4 bases short and J 0 bases short, with 12 bases between. On this clone itself: Antigen specificity is unknown.

This was the immunoSEQ v3 assay. Libraries were prepared by immunoSEQ multiplex PCR; TCRdb keeps only in-frame clonotypes and omits some of them. The table shows approximately 12,000 clones, with 58% occurring only once. Regarding time point: pre-treatment sample, taken before nivolumab and TIL therapy. Most excised metastases sampled were pleural nodules or supraclavicular lymph nodes. Sequenced here: tumor tissue, sampled at baseline. The chain uses TRBV16 and TRBJ1-1; no clear D gene. This sequence was found in a person between 25 and 79 years old with non-small cell lung cancer. The CDR3 reads CASSPRKGLNTEAFF. Written as DNA, the CDR3 is TGTGCCAGCAGCCCAAGGAAGGGCTTGAACACTGAAGCTTTCTTT. The full variable domain, its missing parts supplied by reference TRBV16 and TRBJ1-1, is GEEVAQTPKHLVRGEGQKAKLYCAPIKGHSYVFWYQQVLKNEFKFLISFQNENVFDETGMPKERFSAKCLPNSPCSLEIQATKLEDSAVYFCASSPRKGLNTEAFFGQGTRLTVV.